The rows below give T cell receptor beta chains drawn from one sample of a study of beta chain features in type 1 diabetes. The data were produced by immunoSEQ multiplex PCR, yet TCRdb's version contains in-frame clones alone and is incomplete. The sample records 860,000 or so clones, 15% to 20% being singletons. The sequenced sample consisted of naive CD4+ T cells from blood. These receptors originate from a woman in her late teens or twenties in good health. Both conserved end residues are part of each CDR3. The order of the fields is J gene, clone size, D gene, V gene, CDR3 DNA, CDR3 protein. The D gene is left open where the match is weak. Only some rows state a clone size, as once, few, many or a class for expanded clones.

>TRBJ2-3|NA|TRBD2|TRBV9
TGTGCCAGCAGCGCCCGACTAGCGGATTCAGATACGCAGTATTTT
CASSARLADSDTQYF
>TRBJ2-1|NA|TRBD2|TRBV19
TGTGCCAGTACCCTCGGACTAGCGGGGGGCAATGAGCAGTTCTTC
CASTLGLAGGNEQFF
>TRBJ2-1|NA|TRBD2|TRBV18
TGTGCCAGCTCATTCGGACTAGAGGTCTATGAGCAGTTCTTC
CASSFGLEVYEQFF
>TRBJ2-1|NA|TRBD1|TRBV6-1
TGTGCCAGCAGGACAACAGGGGGCGGTTACAATGAGCAGTTCTTC
CASRTTGGGYNEQFF
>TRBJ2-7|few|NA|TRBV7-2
TGTGCCAGCAGCTTATTCCCCGGACCTATCTCCTACGAGCAGTACTTC
CASSLFPGPISYEQYF
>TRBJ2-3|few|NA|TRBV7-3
TGTGCCAGCAGCCTTAGTATACAGGACACAGATACGCAGTATTTT
CASSLSIQDTDTQYF
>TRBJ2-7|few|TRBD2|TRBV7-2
TGTGCCAGCACCCTGATAGCGGGTGACTACGAGCAGTACTTC
CASTLIAGDYEQYF
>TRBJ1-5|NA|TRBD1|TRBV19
TGTGCCAGTAGTCGAGCGGGACAGGGAACGCAGCCCCAGCATTTT
CASSRAGQGTQPQHF
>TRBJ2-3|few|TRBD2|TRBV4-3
TGCGCCAGCAGCCAACTCCTAGCGGGAGGGGGCACAGATACGCAGTATTTT
CASSQLLAGGGTDTQYF
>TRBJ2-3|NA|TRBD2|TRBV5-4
TGTGCCAGCAGCTCCCGACTAGCGGGAGAGGGGGATACGCAGTATTTT
CASSSRLAGEGDTQYF
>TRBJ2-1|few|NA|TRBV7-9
TGTGCCACCGGGGAAAGCTCCTACAATGAGCAGTTCTTC
CATGESSYNEQFF
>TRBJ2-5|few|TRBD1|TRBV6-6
TGTGCCAGCAGTTACTCAGGACAGGGTTTTGGGGAGACCCAGTACTTC
CASSYSGQGFGETQYF
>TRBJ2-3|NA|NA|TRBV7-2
TGTGCCAGCAGCCTGGATTGGGATACGCAGTATTTT
CASSLDWDTQYF
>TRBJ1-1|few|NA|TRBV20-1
TGCAGTGCTAGAAGGGAATTCAGGGCTTTCTTT
CSARREFRAFF
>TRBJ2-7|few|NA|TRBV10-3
TGTGCCAGCAGTGTTGTACGGCACTACGAGCAGTACTTC
CASSVVRHYEQYF
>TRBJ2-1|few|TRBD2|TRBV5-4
TGTGCCAGCAGCTCCATCGAGACTAGCGGGAGGGCCGGTGTTGAGCAGTTCTTC
CASSSIETSGRAGVEQFF